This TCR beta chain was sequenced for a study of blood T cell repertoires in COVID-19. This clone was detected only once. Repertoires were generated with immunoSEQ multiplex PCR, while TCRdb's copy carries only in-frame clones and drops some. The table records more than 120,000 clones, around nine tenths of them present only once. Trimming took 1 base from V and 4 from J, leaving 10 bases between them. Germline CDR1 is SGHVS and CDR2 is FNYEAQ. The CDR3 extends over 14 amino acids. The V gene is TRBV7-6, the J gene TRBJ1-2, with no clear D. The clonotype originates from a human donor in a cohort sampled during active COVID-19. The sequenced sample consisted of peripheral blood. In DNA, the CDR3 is TGTGCCAGCAGCTTAGATCCTAGCTCCTATGGCTACACCTTC. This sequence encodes CASSLDPSSYGYTF.